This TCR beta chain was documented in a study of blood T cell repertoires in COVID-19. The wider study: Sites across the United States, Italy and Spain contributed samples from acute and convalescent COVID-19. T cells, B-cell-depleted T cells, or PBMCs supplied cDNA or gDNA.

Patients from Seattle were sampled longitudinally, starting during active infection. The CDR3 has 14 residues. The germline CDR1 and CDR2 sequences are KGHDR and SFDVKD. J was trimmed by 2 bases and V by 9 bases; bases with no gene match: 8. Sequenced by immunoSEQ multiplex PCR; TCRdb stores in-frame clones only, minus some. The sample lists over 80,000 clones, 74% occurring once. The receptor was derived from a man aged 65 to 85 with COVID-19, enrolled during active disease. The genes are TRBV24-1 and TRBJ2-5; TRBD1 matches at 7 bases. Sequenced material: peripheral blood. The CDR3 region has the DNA TGTGCCACCGGCGACGACAGGGTTCAAGAGACCCAGTACTTC. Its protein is CATGDDRVQETQYF.